Listed here are 8 T cell receptor beta chains from one sample, sequenced in a study of cytomegalovirus exposure and HLA in healthy donors. With 60 Vbeta and 13 Jbeta primers, the PCR was carried out. Profiled with immunoSEQ multiplex PCR; TCRdb holds only in-frame clones, not every one. The table includes some 95,000 clones, around 77% detected once. Sample: PBMCs. The receptors here all came from a man in his fifties in good health and CMV-seropositive.

V usage is TRBV7-8 and J usage is TRBJ2-7, with TRBD1 identical over 10 bases. The junction had 13 bases not matched to a gene; V was cut back by 5 bases and J by 9 bases. The CDR3 runs to 15 residues. The germline gives CDR1 SGHVS, CDR2 FQNEAQ. The CDR3 nucleotides are TGTGCCAGCAGCCCGCGGACAGGGGGTTCGGGGGCGCAGTACTTC. Translated: CASSPRTGGSGAQYF.

The chain employs TRBV19 and TRBJ2-1; the match to TRBD2 covers 11 bases. The CDR3 contains 16 residues. The V and J ends lost 2 bases and 9 bases, in that order; junction bases with no gene match: 9. Germline V gene lookup returns CDR1 LNHDA and CDR2 SQIVND (reference sequence). CDR3 DNA sequence: TGTGCCAGTAGTATATTCGGGCTAGCGGGGGGCGGTGAGCAGTTCTTC. This gives the protein CASSIFGLAGGGEQFF. Supplemented by reference TRBV19 and TRBJ2-1, the full variable domain reads DGGITQSPKYLFRKEGQNVTLSCEQNLNHDAMYWYRQDPGQGLRLIYYSQIVNDFQKGDIAEGYSVSREKKESFPLTVTSAQKNPTAFYLCASSIFGLAGGGEQFFGPGTRLTVL.

V gene TRBV6-5 combines with J gene TRBJ2-1, with TRBD2 as a possible D gene (5 bases). The CDR3 is 15 residues long. CDR1 is MNHEY, CDR2 SVGAGI, per germline. The V gene lost 3 bases and the J gene lost 8 bases, with 17 bases spanning the gap. The CDR3 coding sequence is TGTGCCAGCAGTTATGAGGGCCGGGATGGGGATGAGCAGTTCTTC. As protein: CASSYEGRDGDEQFF.

About this clone: Germline and junction disagree at one end, which may indicate a read error. The genes are TRBV6-5 and TRBJ1-4; D call uncertain. The CDR3 runs 16 residues. CDR1 is MNHEY, CDR2 SVGAGI, per germline. CDR3 region: CASSSAGGATNEKLFF. The CDR3 nucleotides are TGTGCCAGTAGTTCCGCCGGTGGTGCAACTAATGAAAAACTGTTTTTT.

This clone has just a few counts. CDR3 bases: TGTGCCAGCACCCCCCCCCGGGACTCCCCTCCCTACGAGCAGTACTTC. Amino acid sequence: CASTPPRDSPPYEQYF. V gene TRBV28 combines with J gene TRBJ2-7, with TRBD2 as a possible D gene (6 bases). The CDR3 contains 16 residues. V was pared by 7 bases and J by 2 bases, with 21 bases between. Germline V gives CDR1 MDHEN, CDR2 SYDVKM.

V usage is TRBV12-5 and J usage is TRBJ1-3; no firm D call. This CDR3 contains 15 residues. Per germline, CDR1 LGHNT and CDR2 FRNRAP. The V end lost 5 bases, the J end lost 2 bases, and 13 bases lay between the germline ends. This chain's CDR3 is CASGAPIVTGNTIYF. The CDR3 bases are TGTGCTAGTGGTGCTCCCATAGTTACTGGAAACACCATATATTTT.

The chain combines TRBV18 with TRBJ1-2, with D perhaps TRBD1 (6 bases). The germline V gene encodes CDR1 KGHSH and CDR2 LQKENI. Between the trimmed V and J ends, which lost 3 bases and 8 bases, there was a span of 16 bases. The CDR3 consists of 14 residues. The CDR3 nucleotides are TGTGCCAGCTCACCGAACACAGGGCAGGGGGGCTACACCTTC. This encodes CASSPNTGQGGYTF. The full variable domain, completed using reference TRBV18 and TRBJ1-2, is NAGVMQNPRHLVRRRGQEARLRCSPMKGHSHVYWYRQLPEEGLKFMVYLQKENIIDESGMPKERFSAEFPKEGPSILRIQQVVRGDSAAYFCASSPNTGQGGYTFGSGTRLTVV.

The chain joins TRBV6-1 to TRBJ1-1; D call uncertain. The germline V gene has CDR1 MNHNS and CDR2 SASEGT. CDR3 length equals 15 residues. The germline V and J ends were trimmed by 0 bases and 3 bases, with 11 bases remaining between them. CDR3 residues: CASSEALQEDTEAFF. The CDR3 DNA sequence: TGTGCCAGCAGTGAAGCGCTCCAAGAGGACACTGAAGCTTTCTTT.